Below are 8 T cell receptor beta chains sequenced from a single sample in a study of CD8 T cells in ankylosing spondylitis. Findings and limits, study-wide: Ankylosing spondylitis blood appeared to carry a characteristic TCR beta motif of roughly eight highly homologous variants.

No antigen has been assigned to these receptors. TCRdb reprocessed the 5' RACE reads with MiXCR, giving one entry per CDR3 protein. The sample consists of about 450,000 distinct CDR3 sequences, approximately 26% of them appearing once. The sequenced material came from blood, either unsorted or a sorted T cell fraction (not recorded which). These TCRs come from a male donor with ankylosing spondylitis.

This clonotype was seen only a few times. CDR3 region: CASSDSTGTFRGYTF. The CDR3 DNA follows: TGTGCCAGCAGTGACTCGACTGGAACCTTTCGTGGCTACACCTTC. This chain connects TRBV6-4 to TRBJ1-2; D is undetermined. The CDR3 consists of 15 residues. Per the germline V gene, CDR1 is MRHNA and CDR2 is SNTAGT. V lost 0 bases and J lost 7, with 15 bases in between.

The CDR3: CASSQNEGETQYF. CDR3 nucleotide sequence: TGTGCCAGCAGCCAGAACGAAGGGGAGACCCAGTACTTC. The gene calls are TRBV3-1 and TRBJ2-5; no clear D. Germline V gives CDR1 LGHDT, CDR2 YNNKEL (reference sequence). The CDR3 consists of 13 residues. With 3 bases removed from V and 5 bases from J, the gap between germline ends came to 10 bases.

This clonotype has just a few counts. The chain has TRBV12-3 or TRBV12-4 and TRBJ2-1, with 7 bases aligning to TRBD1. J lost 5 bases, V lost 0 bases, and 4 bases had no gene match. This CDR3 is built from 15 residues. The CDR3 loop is CASSLAGDSDNEQFF. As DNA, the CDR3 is TGTGCCAGCAGTTTAGCGGGGGACAGCGACAATGAGCAGTTCTTC.

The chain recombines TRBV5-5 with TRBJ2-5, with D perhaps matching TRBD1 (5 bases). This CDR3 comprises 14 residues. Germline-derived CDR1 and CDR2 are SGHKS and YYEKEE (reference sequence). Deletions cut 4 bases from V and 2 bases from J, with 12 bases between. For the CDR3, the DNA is TGTGCCAGCAGCGGGGCCCTGGGGCAAGAGACCCAGTACTTC. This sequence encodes CASSGALGQETQYF.

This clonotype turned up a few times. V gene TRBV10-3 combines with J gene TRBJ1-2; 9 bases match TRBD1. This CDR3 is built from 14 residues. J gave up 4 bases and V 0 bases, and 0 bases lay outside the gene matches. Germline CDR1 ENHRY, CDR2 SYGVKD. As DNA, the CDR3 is TGTGCCATCAGTGAGTCGGACAGGGGCTATGGCTACACCTTC. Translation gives CAISESDRGYGYTF.

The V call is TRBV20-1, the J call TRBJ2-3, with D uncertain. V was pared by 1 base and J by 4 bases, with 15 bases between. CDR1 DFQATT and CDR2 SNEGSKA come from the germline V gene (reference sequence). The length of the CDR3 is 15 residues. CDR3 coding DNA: TGCAGTGCTAGAGTAGGACGGACCAGTGCAGATACGCAGTATTTT. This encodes CSARVGRTSADTQYF.

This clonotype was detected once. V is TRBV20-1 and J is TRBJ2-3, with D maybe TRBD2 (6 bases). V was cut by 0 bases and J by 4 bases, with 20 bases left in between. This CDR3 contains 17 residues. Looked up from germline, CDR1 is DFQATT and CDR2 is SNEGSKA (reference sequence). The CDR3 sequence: CSARDPRTTGSPDTQYF. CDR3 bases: TGCAGTGCTAGAGATCCCCGGACTACCGGGAGCCCAGATACGCAGTATTTT.

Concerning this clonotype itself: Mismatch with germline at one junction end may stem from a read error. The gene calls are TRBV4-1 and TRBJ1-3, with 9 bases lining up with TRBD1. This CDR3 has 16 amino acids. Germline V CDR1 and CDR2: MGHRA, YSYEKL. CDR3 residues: CASSHPGQGTGDTIYF. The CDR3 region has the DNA TGCGCCAGCAGCCACCCCGGACAGGGGACTGGAGACACCATATATTTT.